One and the same sample provided the 32 T cell receptor beta chains below, sequenced in a study of T cell responses to AZD1222 COVID-19 vaccine. Sequencing was performed with immunoSEQ multiplex PCR; in TCRdb, only in-frame clones are kept and a portion is missing. In the table there are about 56,000 clones, about 80% of which are singletons. Specimen: peripheral blood, collected 28 days after the second AZD1222 dose. These receptors originate from an adult who received the AZD1222 COVID-19 vaccine.

V is TRBV7-2 and J is TRBJ2-7; 12 bases are a match to TRBD2. CDR3 length equals 16 residues. Unmatched junction bases numbered 7, after V lost 4 bases and J lost 3 bases. In germline, CDR1 is SGHTA, CDR2 FQGNSA. The CDR3 region has the DNA TGTGCCAGCAGCTCCCACTCTAGCGGGAGGGTCTACGAGCAGTACTTC. This sequence encodes CASSSHSSGRVYEQYF.

The chain couples TRBV7-3 to TRBJ2-5; D possibly uses TRBD1 or TRBD2 (5 bases each). The CDR3 is 16 residues long. Trimming left V 2 bases short and J 0 bases short, with 13 bases between. CDR1 is SGHTA and CDR2 is FQGTGA in the germline V gene. CDR3 residues: CASSLGLGTHQETQYF. In DNA, the CDR3 is TGTGCCAGCAGCTTAGGGCTCGGGACCCACCAAGAGACCCAGTACTTC.

The chain has TRBV11-3 and TRBJ2-3; a weak D match, TRBD2 (6 bases). The CDR3 is made up of 15 amino acids. The V and J ends lost 1 base and 5 bases respectively, with 13 bases between them. The germline gives CDR1 SGHNT, CDR2 YENEEA. CDR3 in amino acids: CASSLGTHGGDTQYF. CDR3 sequence (DNA): TGTGCCAGCAGCTTAGGGACTCACGGGGGAGATACGCAGTATTTT.

In this sample, this clone turned up a few times. The chain carries TRBV27 and TRBJ1-2; tentatively, D is TRBD1 (5 bases). The ends were cut back, 2 bases at V and 1 base at J, with 11 bases in the middle. This CDR3 has 15 residues. CDR1 is MNHEY and CDR2 is SMNVEV in the germline V gene (reference sequence). CDR3 amino acids: CASSLRAGINYGYTF. For the CDR3, the DNA is TGTGCCAGCAGTTTAAGGGCAGGGATTAACTATGGCTACACCTTC.

The chain has TRBV9 and TRBJ2-1; 11 bases are shared with TRBD2. The CDR3 spans 16 residues. V was pared by 2 bases and J by 0 bases, with 1 base of the junction left unmatched. Germline loops: CDR1 SGDLS, CDR2 YYNGEE. The CDR3 sequence: CASSVGTSGSYNEQFF. CDR3 sequence (DNA): TGTGCCAGCAGCGTGGGGACTAGCGGCTCCTACAATGAGCAGTTCTTC.

The rearrangement uses TRBV4-1 and TRBJ2-7, with TRBD2 identical over 7 bases. Germline CDR1 reads MGHRA; CDR2 reads YSYEKL. Trimming removed 2 bases from V and 7 bases from J; junction bases left unmatched: 5. The CDR3 has 13 residues. The CDR3 DNA reads TGCGCCAGCAGCCAACTTACTAGCGAGGAGCAGTACGTC. This translates into CASSQLTSEEQYV.

V gene TRBV5-8 combines with J gene TRBJ2-7; 9 bases fit TRBD1. After removal of 2 bases from V and 5 bases from J, the junction contained 8 bases not matched to a gene. Germline CDR1 SGHTS, CDR2 YDEGEE. The CDR3 length is 15 residues. The CDR3 here is CASSFYPGQGHEQYF. The CDR3 DNA is TGTGCCAGCAGCTTTTATCCGGGACAGGGCCACGAGCAGTACTTC.

This CDR3 is CASTTRGQGVNYGYTF. CDR3 nucleotides: TGTGCCAGTACCACAAGGGGACAGGGAGTGAACTATGGCTACACCTTC. The gene calls are TRBV19 and TRBJ1-2; 9 positions match TRBD1. Germline V lookup: CDR1 LNHDA, CDR2 SQIVND (reference sequence). V shed 7 bases and J 2 bases; nucleotides not matched to a gene: 11. The CDR3 totals 16 residues.

The V gene is TRBV19, the J gene TRBJ1-6; D possibly corresponds to TRBD1 (5 bases). The germline V gene encodes CDR1 LNHDA and CDR2 SQIVND (reference sequence). V lost 0 bases to trimming and J lost 7 bases, with 13 bases between them. The CDR3 spans 16 residues. CDR3 sequence (DNA): TGTGCCAGTAGTATAGAGGGGGTGGTGAGGAATTCACCCCTCCACTTT. The encoded protein is CASSIEGVVRNSPLHF.

The rearrangement links TRBV10-3 to TRBJ2-7, with D uncertain. The V gene lost 0 bases and the J gene lost 7 bases, with 10 bases spanning the gap. Germline assignment: CDR1 ENHRY and CDR2 SYGVKD. There are 13 residues in the CDR3. This CDR3 reads CAISESPAREQYV. The CDR3 DNA reads as TGTGCCATCAGTGAGTCACCCGCCAGGGAGCAGTACGTC.

This clone was observed a few times. The V call is TRBV2, the J call TRBJ1-6; D is unclear. The V and J ends lost 4 bases and 9 bases respectively, with 22 bases between them. Germline V CDR1 and CDR2: SNHLY, FYNNEI. The CDR3 extends over 17 amino acids. CDR3 DNA: TGTGCCAGCAGTGCCCCTCAGACGCCTGGTTGGCGTTCACCCCTCCACTTT. It codes for CASSAPQTPGWRSPLHF. The complete variable domain, with remaining parts taken from reference TRBV2 and TRBJ1-6, reads EPEVTQTPSHQVTQMGQEVILRCVPISNHLYFYWYRQILGQKVEFLVSFYNNEISEKSEIFDDQFSVERPDGSNFTLKIRSTKLEDSAMYFCASSAPQTPGWRSPLHFGNGTRLTVT.

A few counts support this clone. This chain uses TRBV2 with TRBJ2-7; TRBD1 is a possible D gene (5 bases). The length of the CDR3 is 14 residues. The germline CDR1 and CDR2 sequences are SNHLY and FYNNEI. Trimming cost V 7 bases and J 0 bases, with 13 bases left between them. Here the CDR3 DNA reads TGTGCCAGCAAGAGAGGTCAGGGCTCCTACGAGCAGTACTTC. It specifies CASKRGQGSYEQYF.

V is TRBV3-1 (or the pseudogene TRBV3-2) and J is TRBJ2-2; D is perhaps TRBD1 (6 bases). Trimming pared 3 bases from V and 6 bases from J, leaving 8 bases between. The CDR3 sequence is 13 residues long. The germline CDR1 and CDR2 sequences are LGHDT and YNNKEL (reference sequence). The CDR3 sequence is CASSHQGPGELFF. CDR3 coding DNA: TGTGCCAGCAGCCACCAGGGGCCCGGGGAGCTGTTTTTT.

The gene calls are TRBV12-3 or TRBV12-4 and TRBJ1-2, with D unclear. This CDR3 region has 13 residues. Trimming stripped 7 bases from V and 5 bases from J, with 14 bases between. CDR3 residues: CASKVGLGYGYTF. The CDR3 DNA reads TGTGCCAGCAAGGTGGGCCTGGGATATGGCTACACCTTC.

The chain employs TRBV6-1 and TRBJ2-7, with D hard to call. CDR1 is MNHNS, CDR2 SASEGT, per germline. V lost 1 base to trimming and J lost 3 bases, with 4 bases between them. The CDR3 loop spans 12 amino acids. CDR3 nucleotide sequence: TGTGCCAGCAGTGAAGGGTTCTACGAGCAGTACGTC. Its protein product is CASSEGFYEQYV.

CDR3 DNA sequence: TGTGCCAGCAGTGGACGGACCTATGGCTACACCTTC. Translated: CASSGRTYGYTF. V gene TRBV12-3 or TRBV12-4 combines with J gene TRBJ1-2; unclear D gene. The ends were cut back, 5 bases at V and 4 bases at J, with 8 bases in the middle. CDR3 length: 12 amino acids.

The table lists this clone with a few counts. This chain joins TRBV6-5 and TRBJ1-2, with 7 nucleotides matching TRBD1. The CDR3 length is 13 residues. V was clipped by 2 bases and J by 8 bases; unmatched bases: 5. CDR1 MNHEY and CDR2 SVGAGI come from the germline V gene. Here the CDR3 reads CASSYTTGIGYTF. The CDR3 nucleotides are TGTGCCAGCAGTTACACGACAGGGATCGGCTACACCTTC.

The V gene is TRBV27, the J gene TRBJ1-6, with D maybe TRBD1 (6 bases). The V gene's germline CDR1 is MNHEY and CDR2 SMNVEV (reference sequence). This CDR3 has 15 amino acids. V shed 6 bases and J shed 7 bases, with 16 bases lying between them. CDR3 DNA sequence: TGTGCCAGCAGACCCGCGGGGGGGCCCAATTCACCCCTCCACTTT. Its translation: CASRPAGGPNSPLHF.

This clone was recorded once. The J gene is TRBJ1-6, the V gene TRBV7-7, with D hard to call. Germline V gives CDR1 SSHAT, CDR2 FNYEAQ (reference sequence). Trimming stripped 2 bases from V and 7 bases from J, with 6 bases between. The CDR3 sequence is 13 residues long. CDR3 in DNA: TGTGCCAGCAGCTTAAGTTTAAATTCACCCCTCCACTTT. Protein product: CASSLSLNSPLHF. Combining the CDR3 with reference TRBV7-7 and TRBJ1-6 gives the whole variable domain GAGVSQSPRYKVTKRGQDVTLRCDPISSHATLYWYQQALGQGPEFLTYFNYEAQPDKSGLPSDRFSAERPEGSISTLTIQRTEQRDSAMYRCASSLSLNSPLHFGNGTRLTVT.

The chain has TRBV9 and TRBJ2-1; 7 bases align to TRBD2. Germline V gives CDR1 SGDLS, CDR2 YYNGEE. The V segment lost 5 bases and the J segment 9 bases; nucleotides outside the gene matches: 11. The CDR3 has 14 amino acids. The CDR3 nucleotides read TGTGCCAGCAGTTGGGGGGGGACCCTTGTTGAGCAGTTCTTC. This encodes CASSWGGTLVEQFF.

This clone was found once. The rearrangement uses TRBV6-1 and TRBJ2-7; D ambiguous. The CDR3 has 12 amino acids. Germline-derived CDR1 and CDR2 are MNHNS and SASEGT. V lost 5 bases, J lost 6 bases, and 11 bases lay in between. The CDR3 bases are TGTGCCAGCAGTTTCTCGCATGGCGAGCAGTACGTC. Its translation is CASSFSHGEQYV.

The chain is built from TRBV10-3 and TRBJ2-3; TRBD2 is a possible D gene (5 bases). This CDR3 has 16 amino acids. Trimming pared 0 bases from V and 2 bases from J, leaving 12 bases between. CDR1 is ENHRY, CDR2 SYGVKD, per germline. The CDR3 region has the DNA TGTGCCATCAGTGAGTCGGAGGCCGCAGCCACAGATACGCAGTATTTT. Protein sequence: CAISESEAAATDTQYF.

The rearrangement uses TRBV7-3 and TRBJ1-6; D unresolved. The CDR3 has 14 amino acids. In germline, CDR1 is SGHTA, CDR2 FQGTGA. V was trimmed by 0 bases and J by 6 bases, leaving 6 bases between them. CDR3 nucleotides: TGTGCCAGCAGCTTAACCGGGCGTAATTCACCCCTCCACTTT. It yields the protein CASSLTGRNSPLHF.

The rearrangement joins TRBV3-1 (or the pseudogene TRBV3-2) to TRBJ1-2; TRBD1 matches 7 bases. The J segment lost 6 bases and the V segment lost 1 base, leaving 8 bases of the junction unmatched. CDR1 is LGHDT, CDR2 YNNKEL, per germline (reference sequence). This CDR3 contains 15 residues. CDR3 sequence reads: CASSQARGRIDGYTF. CDR3 DNA sequence: TGTGCCAGCAGCCAAGCAAGGGGGCGCATCGATGGCTACACCTTC.

This clone came up once. CDR3 region: CASSESRVAGELFF. In nucleotides, the CDR3 is TGCGCCAGCAGTGAGTCTAGGGTGGCCGGGGAGCTGTTTTTT. The V call is TRBV10-1, the J call TRBJ2-2; D is undetermined. Germline CDR1 reads WNHNN; CDR2 reads SYGVQD (reference sequence). The CDR3 has 14 residues. V was pared by 0 bases and J by 6 bases, with 8 bases between.

CDR3 bases: TGCAGTGCTAGTAGCGGGAGTTACTACGAGCAGTACTTC. This translates into CSASSGSYYEQYF. The chain is built from TRBV20-1 and TRBJ2-7; 9 nucleotides agree with TRBD2. The CDR3 extends over 13 amino acids. V lost 3 bases, J lost 3 bases, and 3 bases stayed unmatched. Germline assignment: CDR1 DFQATT and CDR2 SNEGSKA (reference sequence).

This sequence joins TRBV5-5 and TRBJ1-5; D is ambiguous. V was trimmed by 1 base and J by 4 bases, leaving 6 bases between them. This CDR3 comprises 13 residues. In germline, CDR1 is SGHKS, CDR2 YYEKEE (reference sequence). The CDR3 here is CASSLLGNQPQHF. For the CDR3, the DNA is TGTGCCAGCAGCTTGCTAGGGAATCAGCCCCAGCATTTT. Full variable domain (outside the CDR3, taken from reference TRBV5-5 and TRBJ1-5): DAGVTQSPTHLIKTRGQQVTLRCSPISGHKSVSWYQQVLGQGPQFIFQYYEKEERGRGNFPDRFSARQFPNYSSELNVNALLLGDSALYLCASSLLGNQPQHFGDGTRLSIL.

The chain is built from TRBV7-9 and TRBJ2-1, with 7 bases matching TRBD1. With V trimmed by 5 bases and J by 4 bases, 5 bases remained unmatched. CDR1 SEHNR and CDR2 FQNEAQ come from the germline V gene (reference sequence). CDR3 length: 14 residues. CDR3 DNA: TGTGCCAGCAGCCGAAGGGACAGTTACAATGAGCAGTTCTTC. Protein sequence: CASSRRDSYNEQFF.

This clone was recorded once. The J gene is TRBJ1-1, the V gene TRBV4-2; D not certain. The CDR3 runs 14 residues. Germline CDR1 is LGHNA and CDR2 is YNFKEQ. V gave up 0 bases and J gave up 5 bases, with 10 bases separating them. For the CDR3, the DNA is TGTGCCAGCAGCCAAGATTCCTTGAGGACTGAAGCTTTCTTT. Its protein product is CASSQDSLRTEAFF.

This clone was observed a handful of times. The chain links TRBV11-3 to TRBJ2-5; 10 bases fit TRBD2. V shed 2 bases and J 5 bases; nucleotides not matched to a gene: 8. Germline V lookup: CDR1 SGHNT, CDR2 YENEEA. The CDR3 consists of 16 residues. The chain's CDR3 is CASSLRASGSLETQYF. DNA of the CDR3: TGTGCCAGCAGCTTAAGGGCTAGCGGGAGTTTGGAGACCCAGTACTTC.

This clone occurred a few times. The chain combines TRBV2 with TRBJ2-5; 12 positions agree with TRBD2. The CDR3 sequence is 15 residues long. Germline V gives CDR1 SNHLY, CDR2 FYNNEI. The V gene end was trimmed by 5 bases and the J gene end by 2 bases; junction bases not matched to a gene: 3. The CDR3 loop reads CASSPGLAGQETQYF. The CDR3 nucleotides read TGTGCCAGCAGTCCTGGACTAGCGGGGCAAGAGACCCAGTACTTC.

The count of this clone is one. CDR3 sequence (DNA): TGTGCCACCAATGGGGTCGGTGAAAAACTGTTTTTT. This codes for CATNGVGEKLFF. The rearrangement joins TRBV28 to TRBJ1-4; no reliable D call. The CDR3 extends over 12 amino acids. The ends were cut back, 10 bases at V and 7 bases at J, with 13 bases in the middle. CDR1 and CDR2 from the germline V gene are MDHEN and SYDVKM.